Below, one T cell receptor beta chain is given with its context. Its specificity is not known. The sort gate was single viable CD3+CD4+CD8-CD45RO+ cells for memory CD4+ T cells. This specimen belongs to a study of memory CD4+ T cells and cytomegalovirus serostatus. Study information: This sample comes from healthy Belgian adults, several CMV seropositive, 24 seronegative. Overall study findings and caveats: Suggested: most of the CMV-linked TCR signature lies in CD4+ memory cells. CD4+ memory repertoires contained about 40% of the roughly 150 reported CMV TCRbeta sequences.

Sequencing was performed with immunoSEQ multiplex PCR; in TCRdb, only in-frame clones are kept and a portion is missing. Counted here are under 70,000 clones, about 81% occurring once; the ten biggest clones make up roughly 1%. Germline assignment: CDR1 SGHAT and CDR2 FQNNGV. There are 15 residues in the CDR3. V shed 10 bases and J 1 base; nucleotides not matched to a gene: 8. This rearrangement joins TRBV11-2 to TRBJ2-2, with TRBD2 matching over 8 bases. Source material: memory CD4+ T cells from blood. The sequence was collected from an adult in good health and CMV-seronegative. CDR3 in amino acids: CATSRSGRNTGELFF. The DNA for the CDR3 is TGTGCCACCTCTCGGAGCGGGAGGAACACCGGGGAGCTGTTTTTT.